A selection of T cell receptor beta chains follows, all from one sample in a study of blood T cell repertoires in COVID-19. TCRdb keeps only in-frame clones here, not all; method: immunoSEQ multiplex PCR. The sample consists of around 79,000 clones, about 85% of them appearing once. The source material was peripheral blood. The receptors come from a human donor in a cohort sampled during active COVID-19. CDR3s include the opening cysteine and the closing phenylalanine or tryptophan. A D gene is named only where the DNA matches it firmly. Clone sizes are given selectively: once, few, many, or a class where the clone is expanded.

D gene,clone size,J gene,V gene,CDR3 DNA,CDR3 protein
-,-,TRBJ1-2,TRBV19,TGTGCCAGTAGTATAGGTTTTAGGGGTGGCTACACCTTC,CASSIGFRGGYTF
TRBD1,few,TRBJ2-1,TRBV19,TGTGCCAGTAGTCGACAGGGCACCTACAATGAGCAGTTCTTC,CASSRQGTYNEQFF
-,-,TRBJ2-3,TRBV28,TGTGCCAGCAGTTTCGGGGATACGCAGTATTTT,CASSFGDTQYF
-,-,TRBJ1-5,TRBV15,TGTGCCACCAGCCAGGGAACTAGCAATCAGCCCCAGCATTTT,CATSQGTSNQPQHF
-,-,TRBJ1-1,TRBV10-2,TGCGCCAGCAGGACAGAGAACACTGAAGCTTTCTTT,CASRTENTEAFF
-,-,TRBJ1-1,TRBV2,TGTGCCAGCAGTGATACAGTGAACACTGAAGCTTTCTTT,CASSDTVNTEAFF
-,-,TRBJ2-1,TRBV11-3,TGTGCCAGCAGCTTAGCTAGCTCCTACAATGAGCAGTTCTTC,CASSLASSYNEQFF
-,few,TRBJ2-7,TRBV5-4,TGTGCCAGCAGAGCAGGGCCCTCCTACGAGCAGTACTTC,CASRAGPSYEQYF
TRBD1,-,TRBJ2-5,TRBV6-2/TRBV6-3,TGTGCCAGCAGTTACGTACGAGGGACAGGCGGGACCCAGTACTTC,CASSYVRGTGGTQYF
-,-,TRBJ1-4,TRBV19,TGTGCCACTTCCGGGACACGGGGACGGGAAAAACTGTTTTTT,CATSGTRGREKLFF
TRBD2,many,TRBJ2-3,TRBV6-4,TGTGCCAGCAGCCCGGGACTAAGCACAGATACGCAGTATTTT,CASSPGLSTDTQYF
-,-,TRBJ1-5,TRBV6-2/TRBV6-3,TGTGCCAGCAGTCTCGAGGGCCGGGGCAATCAGCCCCAGCATTTT,CASSLEGRGNQPQHF
TRBD1,-,TRBJ2-3,TRBV2,TGTGCCGACCGGGACAGGGGCACAGATACGCAGTATTTT,CADRDRGTDTQYF
TRBD2,-,TRBJ2-1,TRBV6-1,TGTGCCAGCAGTGAAAGGGCTAGCGGATACAATGAGCAGTTCTTC,CASSERASGYNEQFF
-,-,TRBJ2-7,TRBV19,TGTGCCAGTAGTCCAACATCCCCTGGCGAGCAGTACTTC,CASSPTSPGEQYF
-,-,TRBJ2-7,TRBV5-4,TGTGCCAGCAGCCGCTCGGGAACCTACGAGCAGTACTTC,CASSRSGTYEQYF
TRBD2,once,TRBJ2-1,TRBV9,TGTGCCTCCTACTCCACTAGCGGGGCATCTTACAATGAGCAGTTCTTC,CASYSTSGASYNEQFF
-,-,TRBJ2-1,TRBV29-1,-,CSVGSGASRGFF
-,-,TRBJ1-5,TRBV19,TGTGCCAGTGCGGGACGTGACAGATATAGCAATCAGCCCCAGCATTTT,CASAGRDRYSNQPQHF
-,-,TRBJ1-6,TRBV7-2,TGTGCCAGCAGGCGTGAGCTGAGCAGGAAGGATTCACCCCTCCACTTT,CASRRELSRKDSPLHF
TRBD2,-,TRBJ2-7,TRBV15,TGTGCCACCCGGACTAGCGGGAGTTCCTACGAGCAGTACTTC,CATRTSGSSYEQYF
-,-,TRBJ1-3,TRBV7-6,TGTGCCAGCAGTCGTGACAGACTCTCTGGAAACACCATATATTTT,CASSRDRLSGNTIYF
-,-,TRBJ2-5,TRBV5-4,TGTGCCAGCAGCGCGGACTTGCTGGGGGAGACCCAGTACTTC,CASSADLLGETQYF
-,few,TRBJ1-1,TRBV6-6,TGTGCCAGCAGGACGGGGGACGAAGGCGCTGAAGCTTTCTTT,CASRTGDEGAEAFF
TRBD1,-,TRBJ1-1,TRBV6-5,TGTGCCAGCAGTTCCCCCCAAACAGGGGGGAACACTGAAGCTTTCTTT,CASSSPQTGGNTEAFF